This TCR beta chain was sequenced during a study of T cell changes during pregnancy in multiple sclerosis (dated by TCRdb to between 2019 and 2020). With respect to the entire study: In women with multiple sclerosis, the researchers looked at how the T cell repertoire shifted as pregnancy progressed.

Counted from cysteine to phenylalanine, this CDR3 has 13 amino acids. The retained sequence is limited to the CDR3, 39 bases, with the frame set at the first base. Trimming takes 2 bases from V and 3 bases from J, and the germline ends sit 7 bases apart. The germline V gene (reference sequence) gives CDR1 as MNHEY and CDR2 as SMNVEV. The receptor library was made with the immunoSEQ multiplex PCR assay. This immuneACCESS table, as held by TCRdb, lists in-frame sequences with V and J called but not all clones. Of the missing ones, under half trace to an unresolved V gene in checked studies; the others have no known cause. Here the sample has 29,000 or so clones; 89% occur a single time. The ten largest account for roughly 6.9% of the sample. With regard to this clone: Its antigen remains undetermined. No base qualities exist here, and no much larger clone lies one base off it.

This chain joins TRBV27 to TRBJ1-2; the D gene remains uncertain. The TCR comes from a female donor with multiple sclerosis, enrolled in a pregnancy study. Material: CD8+ T cells from peripheral blood mononuclear cells, obtained in the second trimester of pregnancy. The CDR3 region has the sequence CASSLQRDYGYTF. The nucleotide sequence is given as TGTGCCAGCAGTTTACAGCGAGACTATGGCTACACCTTC.